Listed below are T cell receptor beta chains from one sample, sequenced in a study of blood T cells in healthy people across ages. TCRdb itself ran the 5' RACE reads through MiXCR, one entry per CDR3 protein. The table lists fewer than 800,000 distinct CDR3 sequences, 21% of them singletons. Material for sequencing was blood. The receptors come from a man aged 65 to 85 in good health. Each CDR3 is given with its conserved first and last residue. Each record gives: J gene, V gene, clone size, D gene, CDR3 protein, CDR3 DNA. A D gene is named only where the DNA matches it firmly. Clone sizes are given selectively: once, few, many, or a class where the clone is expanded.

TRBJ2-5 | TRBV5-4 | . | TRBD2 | CASSWSLAGGLGTQYF | TGTGCCAGCAGCTGGAGTTTAGCGGGAGGACTTGGGACCCAGTACTTC
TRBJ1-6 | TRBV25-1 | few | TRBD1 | CASSETTTGSSSPLHF | TGTGCCAGCAGTGAAACGACGACAGGGTCGAGTTCACCCCTCCACTTT
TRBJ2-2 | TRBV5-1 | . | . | CASSRDSTSRGELFF | TGCGCCAGCAGCCGGGACTCCACCTCCCGTGGGGAGCTGTTTTTT
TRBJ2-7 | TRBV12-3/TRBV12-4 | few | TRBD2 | CASSPTSGRALIPLYEQYF | TGTGCCAGCAGTCCGACTAGCGGGAGGGCTCTAATTCCCCTCTACGAGCAGTACTTC
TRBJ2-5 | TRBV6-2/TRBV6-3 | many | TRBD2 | CASRLAGGQETQYF | TGTGCCAGCCGTTTAGCGGGGGGCCAAGAGACCCAGTACTTC
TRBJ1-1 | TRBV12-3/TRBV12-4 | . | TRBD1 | CASPGGQGAGTEAFF | TGTGCCAGCCCGGGGGGACAGGGGGCCGGTACTGAAGCTTTCTTT
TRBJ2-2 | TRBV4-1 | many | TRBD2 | CASSQVREYTGELFF | TGCGCCAGCAGCCAAGTGCGGGAGTACACCGGGGAGCTGTTTTTT
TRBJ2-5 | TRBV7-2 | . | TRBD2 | CASSEGTSGIWETQYF | TGTGCCAGCAGCGAAGGGACTAGCGGGATCTGGGAGACCCAGTACTTC
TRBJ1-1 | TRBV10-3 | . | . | CAISEASSGKSEAFF | TGTGCCATCAGTGAGGCCAGTAGCGGCAAAAGTGAAGCTTTCTTT
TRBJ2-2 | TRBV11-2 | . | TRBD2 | CANPLGGGRNTGELFF | TGTGCCAACCCCCTTGGGGGGGGTAGGAACACCGGGGAGCTGTTTTTT
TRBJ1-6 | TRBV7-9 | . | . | CASSLGGPTNSPLHF | TGTGCCAGCAGCTTAGGGGGACCGACAAATTCACCCCTCCACTTT
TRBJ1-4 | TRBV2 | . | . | CASMTGPEKLFF | TGTGCCAGCATGACAGGCCCAGAAAAACTGTTTTTT
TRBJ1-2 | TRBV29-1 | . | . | CCAKGEEDNYGYTF | TGCTGCGCCAAGGGGGAGGAGGATAACTATGGCTACACCTTC
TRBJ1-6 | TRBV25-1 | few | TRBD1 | CASSHTGGNSPLHF | TGTGCCAGCAGTCATACAGGGGGCAATTCACCCCTCCACTTT
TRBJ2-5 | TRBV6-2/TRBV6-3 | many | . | CASSYSGGTETQYF | TGTGCCAGCAGTTACTCTGGGGGGACAGAGACCCAGTACTTC
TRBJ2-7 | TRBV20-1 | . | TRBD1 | CSARRSDRLSEQYF | TGCAGTGCTAGAAGGTCGGACAGGTTGAGCGAGCAGTACTTC
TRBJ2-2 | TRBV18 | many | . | CASSPLVVARNTGELFF | TGTGCCAGCTCACCACTCGTGGTAGCACGGAACACCGGGGAGCTGTTTTTT
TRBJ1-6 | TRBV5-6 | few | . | CASSFSGFLGVNSPLHF | TGTGCCAGCAGCTTTTCAGGATTCCTCGGGGTGAATTCACCCCTCCACTTT
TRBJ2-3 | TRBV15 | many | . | CATSRDRAGTKDTQYF | TGTGCCACCAGCAGAGATCGGGCCGGAACGAAAGATACGCAGTATTTT
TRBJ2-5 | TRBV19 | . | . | CASSRDKEETQYF | TGTGCCAGTAGTCGGGACAAGGAAGAGACCCAGTACTTC
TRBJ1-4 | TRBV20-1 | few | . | CSARAGGGEKLFF | TGCAGTGCCCGGGCGGGGGGTGGTGAAAAACTGTTTTTT
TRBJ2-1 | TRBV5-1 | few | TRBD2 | CASSLLSSGSYNEQFF | TGCGCCAGCAGCTTACTTTCTAGCGGCTCCTACAATGAGCAGTTCTTC
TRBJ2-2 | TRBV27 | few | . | CASTMTPTNTGELFF | TGTGCCAGCACCATGACGCCAACGAACACCGGGGAGCTGTTTTTT
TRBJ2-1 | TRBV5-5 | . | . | CANSTSAGNEQFF | TGTGCCAACAGCACCTCCGCGGGTAATGAGCAGTTCTTC
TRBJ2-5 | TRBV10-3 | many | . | CAISGTGETQYF | TGTGCCATCAGTGGCACAGGGGAGACCCAGTACTTC
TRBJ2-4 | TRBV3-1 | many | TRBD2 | CASSPTSGNNIQYF | TGTGCCAGCAGCCCGACTAGCGGGAATAACATTCAGTACTTC
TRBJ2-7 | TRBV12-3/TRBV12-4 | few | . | CASSLAYRDEQYF | TGTGCCAGCAGTCTCGCGTATAGGGACGAGCAGTACTTC
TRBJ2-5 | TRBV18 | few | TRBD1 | CASSPGDRGDEEQYF | TGTGCCAGCTCACCAGGGGACAGGGGGGATGAGGAGCAGTACTTC
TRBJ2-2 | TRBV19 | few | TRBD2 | CASSITSGTNTGELFF | TGTGCCAGTAGTATCACTAGCGGTACGAACACCGGGGAGCTGTTTTTT
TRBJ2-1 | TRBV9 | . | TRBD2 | CASSVSSAGVWNEQFF | TGTGCCAGCAGCGTTAGCTCAGCGGGAGTTTGGAATGAGCAGTTCTTC
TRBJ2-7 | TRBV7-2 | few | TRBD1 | CASSVKTGWEQYF | TGTGCCAGCAGCGTCAAGACAGGGTGGGAGCAGTACTTC
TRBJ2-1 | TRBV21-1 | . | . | CASSKVGRHLSYNEQFF | TGTGCCAGCAGCAAAGTGGGCCGACACCTATCCTACAATGAGCAGTTCTTC
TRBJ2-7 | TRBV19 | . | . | CASSISPYEQYF | TGTGCCAGTAGTATTTCCCCCTACGAGCAGTACTTC
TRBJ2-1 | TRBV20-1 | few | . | CSTGTYSYNEQFF | TGCAGTACCGGGACATACTCCTACAATGAGCAGTTCTTC
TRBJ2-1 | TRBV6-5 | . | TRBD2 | CASSNGLAVMGQFF | TGTGCCAGCAGTAATGGACTAGCCGTCATGGGGCAGTTCTTC
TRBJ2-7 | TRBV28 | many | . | CASSSPRYEQYF | TGTGCCAGCAGCTCCCCCCGCTACGAGCAGTACTTC
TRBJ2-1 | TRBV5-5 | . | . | CASSLASATYNEQFF | TGTGCCAGCAGCTTGGCCTCTGCAACCTACAATGAGCAGTTCTTC
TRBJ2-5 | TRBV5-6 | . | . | CASSLVDDLETQYF | TGTGCCAGCAGCTTGGTTGATGATTTGGAGACCCAGTACTTC
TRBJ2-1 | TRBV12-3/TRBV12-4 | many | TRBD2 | CASSAGVAYNEQFF | TGTGCCAGCAGTGCGGGAGTTGCGTACAATGAGCAGTTCTTC
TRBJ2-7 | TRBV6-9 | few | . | CASSYSTGTAPYEQYF | TGTGCCAGCAGTTATTCCACCGGGACGGCCCCCTACGAGCAGTACTTC
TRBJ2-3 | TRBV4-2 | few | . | CASSQEVSLLSDTQYF | TGTGCCAGCAGCCAAGAAGTGAGTCTTTTATCAGATACGCAGTATTTT
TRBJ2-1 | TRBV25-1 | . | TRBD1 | CASSDAGTGVDEQFF | TGTGCCAGCAGTGACGCCGGGACAGGGGTGGATGAGCAGTTCTTC
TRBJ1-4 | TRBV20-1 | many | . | CSARGSRGEKLFF | TGCAGTGCTAGAGGATCCCGGGGTGAAAAACTGTTTTTT
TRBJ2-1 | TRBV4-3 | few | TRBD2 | CASSQELASGSREQFF | TGCGCCAGCAGCCAAGAATTGGCTAGCGGGAGCCGTGAGCAGTTCTTC
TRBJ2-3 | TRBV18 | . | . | CASSPPGSTDTQYF | TGTGCCAGCTCACCACCGGGGAGCACAGATACGCAGTATTTT
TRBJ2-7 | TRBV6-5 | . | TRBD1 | CASSYLGQGSYEQYF | TGTGCCAGCAGTTACCTCGGACAGGGCAGTTACGAGCAGTACTTC
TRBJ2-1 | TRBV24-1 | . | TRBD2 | CATSASGSGRGYEQFF | TGTGCCACCAGTGCCTCGGGTAGCGGGAGAGGCTATGAGCAGTTCTTC